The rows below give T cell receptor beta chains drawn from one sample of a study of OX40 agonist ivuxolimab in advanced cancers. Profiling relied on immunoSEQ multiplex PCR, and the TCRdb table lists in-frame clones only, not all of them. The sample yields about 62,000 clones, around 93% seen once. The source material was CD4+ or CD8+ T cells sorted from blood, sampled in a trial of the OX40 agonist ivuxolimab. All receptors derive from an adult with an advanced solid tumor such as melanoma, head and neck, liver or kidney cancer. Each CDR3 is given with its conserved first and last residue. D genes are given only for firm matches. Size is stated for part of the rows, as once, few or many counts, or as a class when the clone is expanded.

cdr3_nt: TGTGCCAGCAGTGTTTCGGAAACCGGCGCCACTGAAGCTTTCTTT
cdr3_aa: CASSVSETGATEAFF
v_call: TRBV6-1
d_call: NA
clone_size: few
j_call: TRBJ1-1

cdr3_nt: TGTGCCAGCACCCAATCGGGCTTATCATACGAGCAGTACTTC
cdr3_aa: CASTQSGLSYEQYF
v_call: TRBV11-2
d_call: NA
clone_size: few
j_call: TRBJ2-7

cdr3_nt: TGTGCCAGCAGTTTCGGGACCGGGGAGCTGTTTTTT
cdr3_aa: CASSFGTGELFF
v_call: TRBV27
d_call: NA
clone_size: NA
j_call: TRBJ2-2

cdr3_nt: TGTGCCAGTAGTCCTACAGGGGGCCCCTCCTACGAGCAGTACTTC
cdr3_aa: CASSPTGGPSYEQYF
v_call: TRBV19
d_call: TRBD1
clone_size: NA
j_call: TRBJ2-7

cdr3_nt: TGTGCCATCAGTGATCGACTAGCGGGAGTTGATGAGCAGTTCTTC
cdr3_aa: CAISDRLAGVDEQFF
v_call: TRBV10-3
d_call: TRBD2
clone_size: NA
j_call: TRBJ2-1

cdr3_nt: TGTGCCAGCAGCTTAGTCCCAGGGGGTCAAGAGACCCAGTACTTC
cdr3_aa: CASSLVPGGQETQYF
v_call: TRBV7-3
d_call: TRBD1
clone_size: NA
j_call: TRBJ2-5

cdr3_nt: TGTGCCAGCAGTTACGGGGTAGTAGAGACCCAGTACTTC
cdr3_aa: CASSYGVVETQYF
v_call: TRBV6-6
d_call: NA
clone_size: NA
j_call: TRBJ2-5

cdr3_nt: TGTGCCAGCAGCCAAGGGTGGGAGACCCAGTACTTC
cdr3_aa: CASSQGWETQYF
v_call: TRBV14
d_call: NA
clone_size: NA
j_call: TRBJ2-5

cdr3_nt: TGTGCCAGCAGCCCCGACAGGTCCCAGCCCCAGCATTTT
cdr3_aa: CASSPDRSQPQHF
v_call: TRBV7-6
d_call: NA
clone_size: NA
j_call: TRBJ1-5

cdr3_nt: TGTGCCACCAGCAGAACCGGGGTAATGGGACAGCCCCAGCATTTT
cdr3_aa: CATSRTGVMGQPQHF
v_call: TRBV15
d_call: NA
clone_size: NA
j_call: TRBJ1-5

cdr3_nt: TGTGCCAGCAGCCAGGGACTAGTAACCGAGCAGTACTTC
cdr3_aa: CASSQGLVTEQYF
v_call: TRBV6-5
d_call: TRBD2
clone_size: NA
j_call: TRBJ2-7

cdr3_nt: TGTGCCAGCAGCAGTGGTGCTCCAGGGGAGGGGGACTATGGCTACACCTTC
cdr3_aa: CASSSGAPGEGDYGYTF
v_call: TRBV21-1
d_call: NA
clone_size: NA
j_call: TRBJ1-2

cdr3_nt: TGCGCCAGCATCAGCTCCTACGAGCAGTACTTC
cdr3_aa: CASISSYEQYF
v_call: TRBV10-2
d_call: NA
clone_size: once
j_call: TRBJ2-7

cdr3_nt: TGTGCCAGCAGCCACGGACTAGCGGGAGAAGAGGAGCAGTTCTTC
cdr3_aa: CASSHGLAGEEEQFF
v_call: TRBV11-3
d_call: TRBD2
clone_size: NA
j_call: TRBJ2-1

cdr3_nt: TGTGCCAGCAGACAGGGAGAATTTCAGCCCCAGCATTTT
cdr3_aa: CASRQGEFQPQHF
v_call: TRBV6-6
d_call: NA
clone_size: NA
j_call: TRBJ1-5

cdr3_nt: TGTGCCAGCAGCTTGGGACAGGGGGCAAATGAGCAGTACTTC
cdr3_aa: CASSLGQGANEQYF
v_call: TRBV13
d_call: TRBD1
clone_size: once
j_call: TRBJ2-7

cdr3_nt: TGTGCCAGCAGGGAACTAAGCAATCAGCCCCAGCATTTT
cdr3_aa: CASRELSNQPQHF
v_call: TRBV2
d_call: NA
clone_size: NA
j_call: TRBJ1-5

cdr3_nt: TGTGCCAGTAGGGGGGGGACCTACGAGCAGTACTTC
cdr3_aa: CASRGGTYEQYF
v_call: TRBV19
d_call: TRBD2
clone_size: NA
j_call: TRBJ2-7

cdr3_nt: TGTGCCAGCAGCTTAGCGTTCCCCATACAAGAGACCCAGTACTTC
cdr3_aa: CASSLAFPIQETQYF
v_call: TRBV7-9
d_call: NA
clone_size: NA
j_call: TRBJ2-5

cdr3_nt: TGTGCCAGCAGCTTCGAGCGGGAGGATGAGCAGTACTTC
cdr3_aa: CASSFEREDEQYF
v_call: TRBV11-3
d_call: TRBD2
clone_size: NA
j_call: TRBJ2-7

cdr3_nt: TGTGCCAGCAGCCCCGAAGGGACTAATGAAAAACTGTTTTTT
cdr3_aa: CASSPEGTNEKLFF
v_call: TRBV9
d_call: NA
clone_size: NA
j_call: TRBJ1-4

cdr3_nt: TGCGCCAGCAGTGGCCCTAGCGGGAGAGTATACGAGCAGTACTTC
cdr3_aa: CASSGPSGRVYEQYF
v_call: TRBV10-2
d_call: TRBD2
clone_size: once
j_call: TRBJ2-7

cdr3_nt: TGTGCCAGCAGCGTTGGGGAATTCGCTTACGAGCAGTACTTC
cdr3_aa: CASSVGEFAYEQYF
v_call: TRBV5-6
d_call: NA
clone_size: NA
j_call: TRBJ2-7

cdr3_nt: TGCGCCAGCAGCCATGGAGGGTCTGGGGCCAACGTCCTGACTTTC
cdr3_aa: CASSHGGSGANVLTF
v_call: TRBV4-1
d_call: NA
clone_size: once
j_call: TRBJ2-6

cdr3_nt: TGTGCCAGCAGCGGACTGGGACAGGCTAAACAAGAGACCCAGTACTTC
cdr3_aa: CASSGLGQAKQETQYF
v_call: TRBV2
d_call: TRBD1
clone_size: NA
j_call: TRBJ2-5

cdr3_nt: TGTGCCAGCAGCTTGGGTAGCAATCAGCCCCAGCATTTT
cdr3_aa: CASSLGSNQPQHF
v_call: TRBV13
d_call: NA
clone_size: NA
j_call: TRBJ1-5

cdr3_nt: TGCGCCAGCAGCCTAGGCTACGAGCAGTACTTC
cdr3_aa: CASSLGYEQYF
v_call: TRBV5-1
d_call: NA
clone_size: NA
j_call: TRBJ2-7

cdr3_nt: TGTGCCAGCTCACCACCGGACCCGGCCCCCTACGAGCAGTACTTC
cdr3_aa: CASSPPDPAPYEQYF
v_call: TRBV18
d_call: NA
clone_size: NA
j_call: TRBJ2-7

cdr3_nt: TGTGCCAGCAGGGATATATATATGCGGGGCACCCTTTACACTGAAGCTTTCTTT
cdr3_aa: CASRDIYMRGTLYTEAFF
v_call: TRBV7-9
d_call: NA
clone_size: NA
j_call: TRBJ1-1

cdr3_nt: TGTGCCAGCAGCGTCTTAGCGGGAGGGGGCACAGATACGCAGTATTTT
cdr3_aa: CASSVLAGGGTDTQYF
v_call: TRBV4-2
d_call: TRBD2
clone_size: NA
j_call: TRBJ2-3

cdr3_nt: TGTGCCAGCAGCTTAATAGCCGGCGGCTACGAGCAGTACTTC
cdr3_aa: CASSLIAGGYEQYF
v_call: TRBV7-3
d_call: NA
clone_size: NA
j_call: TRBJ2-7

cdr3_nt: TGCGCCAGCAGCTTGGGGACGGAAGCTAACTATGGCTACACCTTC
cdr3_aa: CASSLGTEANYGYTF
v_call: TRBV5-1
d_call: NA
clone_size: NA
j_call: TRBJ1-2

cdr3_nt: TGTGCCGGCCGGACAGGGGTGTTCGGCGAGCAGTACTTC
cdr3_aa: CAGRTGVFGEQYF
v_call: TRBV10-3
d_call: TRBD1
clone_size: NA
j_call: TRBJ2-7

cdr3_nt: TGTGCCAGCAGCTTAGGTCTGGACTACGAGCAGTACTTC
cdr3_aa: CASSLGLDYEQYF
v_call: TRBV7-2
d_call: NA
clone_size: NA
j_call: TRBJ2-7

cdr3_nt: TGTGCCAGCAGTGGGGGAGGGGTTCCCTCCGGGGAGCTGTTTTTT
cdr3_aa: CASSGGGVPSGELFF
v_call: TRBV6-5
d_call: TRBD2
clone_size: NA
j_call: TRBJ2-2

cdr3_nt: TGTGCCAGCAGCGACAAAGCCGGGACTAGCGGGGTCTACAATGAGCAGTTCTTC
cdr3_aa: CASSDKAGTSGVYNEQFF
v_call: TRBV4-2
d_call: TRBD2
clone_size: NA
j_call: TRBJ2-1

cdr3_nt: TGTGCCAGCAGTCCCCTGGCGGGAGTGAACACCGGGGAGCTGTTTTTT
cdr3_aa: CASSPLAGVNTGELFF
v_call: TRBV28
d_call: TRBD2
clone_size: NA
j_call: TRBJ2-2

cdr3_nt: TGTGCCAGCAGCCCCGGACAGGCCAGGGGACGAATGAACACTGAAGCTTTCTTT
cdr3_aa: CASSPGQARGRMNTEAFF
v_call: TRBV7-9
d_call: TRBD1
clone_size: NA
j_call: TRBJ1-1

cdr3_nt: TGTGCCAGCAGTTACACAGAAAACACCATGAACACTGAAGCTTTCTTT
cdr3_aa: CASSYTENTMNTEAFF
v_call: TRBV6-5
d_call: NA
clone_size: NA
j_call: TRBJ1-1

cdr3_nt: TGTGCCAGCAGTAGACAGGTTAGCTATGAGCAGTTCTTC
cdr3_aa: CASSRQVSYEQFF
v_call: TRBV27
d_call: NA
clone_size: NA
j_call: TRBJ2-1

cdr3_nt: TGCGCCAGCAGCCAAGTTTCGGGGGGCGAGCAGTACTTC
cdr3_aa: CASSQVSGGEQYF
v_call: TRBV4-1
d_call: TRBD2
clone_size: NA
j_call: TRBJ2-7